This T cell receptor beta chain appears in the sequencing data of a study of T-cell memory formation after mild COVID-19. Study details: TCR clusters largely stayed donor specific. Study observations and caveats: Among contracting clones, CD4+ were mainly CM/EM and CD8+ enriched in EMRA. That cross-reactive memory joined was suggested by some responding clones appearing in pre-infection memory.

The TCR alpha and TCR beta cDNA libraries, bearing sample barcodes and UMIs, were generated by 5'RACE using constant-segment primers. TCRdb reprocessed the 5' RACE reads with MiXCR, giving one entry per CDR3 protein. The repertoire holds roughly 300,000 distinct CDR3 sequences, around 15% seen once, with approximately 25% in the top ten. Notes on this clonotype: Its antigen is still unknown.

Germline CDR1 reads MDHEN; CDR2 reads SYDVKM. Trimming took 6 bases from V and 0 from J, leaving 3 bases between them. This CDR3 has 12 amino acids. The chain joins TRBV28 to TRBJ1-3; D is unresolved. Sequencing was performed on PBMCs or a T cell subset sorted from them (not recorded which). The sequence derives from a man between 18 and 35 years old who had mild COVID-19 (a few samples of this study predate the infection). Cell type and time point are not known. CDR3 loop: CASRGSGNTIYF. Written as DNA, the CDR3 is TGTGCCAGCAGGGGCTCTGGAAACACCATATATTTT. Full variable domain (outside the CDR3, taken from reference TRBV28 and TRBJ1-3): DVKVTQSSRYLVKRTGEKVFLECVQDMDHENMFWYRQDPGLGLRLIYFSYDVKMKEKGDIPEGYSVSREKKERFSLILESASTNQTSMYLCASRGSGNTIYFGEGSWLTVV.